This T cell receptor (beta chain) was identified during a study of metastatic and nonmetastatic thyroid tumors. Among the patients, none had received any treatment before thyroid surgery. Germline V gene lookup returns CDR1 GTSNPN and CDR2 SVGIG (reference sequence). The CDR3 is 12 residues long. Trimming took off 2 bases at V and 8 bases at J, with 9 bases between the two ends. TCRdb used MiXCR to call clones anew from the PCR reads. The sample holds about 6,400 clones, around 15% seen once. The chain couples TRBV30 to TRBJ1-4; D is unresolved. The sequence was collected from a male donor with papillary thyroid cancer or a benign thyroid nodule (not recorded which). Some clones in this sample may be carry-over from other donors' samples. The sample taken for sequencing was tumor tissue. The CDR3 DNA sequence: TGTGCCTGGAGTTTTAGGAGGGAAAAACTGTTTTTT. It yields the protein CAWSFRREKLFF.